This T cell receptor (beta chain) was documented in a study of CD8 T cells in Susac syndrome. Only one count was recorded for this clonotype. Trimming removed 11 bases from V and 6 bases from J, with 21 bases in between. The CDR3 runs 14 residues. The germline V gene has CDR1 SNHLY and CDR2 FYNNEI. Random hexamers were used to reverse transcribe the RNA input (roughly 0.5 to 1 ug). The TCR beta CDR3 was amplified by immunoSEQ multiplex PCR across 54 Vbeta, 13 Jbeta. TCRdb reprocessed the immunoSEQ multiplex PCR reads with MiXCR, giving one entry per CDR3 protein. The sample includes about 180,000 distinct CDR3 sequences, approximately 94% of them seen just once.

Sequencing used CD4+ T cells from PBMCs. The chain joins TRBV2 to TRBJ2-3; D could derive from TRBD1 or TRBD2 (5 bases each). The TCR originated in a human donor with multiple sclerosis. This CDR3 reads CACLGARQWDTQYF. CDR3 DNA sequence: TGTGCCTGTCTCGGGGCCCGGCAGTGGGATACGCAGTATTTT.